This TCR beta chain emerged from a study of early T cells in non-severe SARS-CoV-2 infection. Attachment of unique molecular identifiers to individual cDNA molecules was performed. TCRdb re-analysed the 5' RACE reads in MiXCR, keeping a single row per CDR3 protein. The sample has some 64,000 distinct CDR3 sequences; approximately 11% are singletons. The sample consisted of whole blood. This receptor was taken from an adult who was a healthcare worker with PCR-confirmed SARS-CoV-2 infection or an uninfected control (not recorded which).

CDR3 sequence (DNA): TGCGCCAGCAGCGACCAAGATACGCAGTATTTT. This encodes CASSDQDTQYF. The chain has TRBV5-1 and TRBJ2-3; D unresolved. The CDR3 is 11 residues long. Germline V CDR1 and CDR2: SGHRS, YFSETQ. V was trimmed by 4 bases and J by 5 bases, leaving 5 bases between them.